These 28 T cell receptor beta chains were all obtained from the same sample, sequenced in a study of T cells in Graves' hyperthyroidism and ophthalmopathy. Amplified TCR beta CDR3 regions came from RNA transcripts. HTBI primers were used for first-round RT-PCR of the TCR CDR3. TCRdb recomputed calls from the multiplex PCR reads with MiXCR, one row per CDR3 protein. The sample holds 200,000 to 250,000 distinct CDR3 sequences, less than 20% seen once. Sample: blood. The receptors were sampled from a woman between 18 and 29 years old with Graves' ophthalmopathy.

This clonotype was observed at least ten times. The chain combines TRBV12-3 or TRBV12-4 with TRBJ1-5; D not resolved. The CDR3 length is 14 residues. V was cut by 5 bases and J by 2 bases, with 10 bases left in between. As DNA, the CDR3 is TGTGCCAGCAGTCCCCGGGGAGGCAATCAGCCCCAGCATTTT. Translation gives CASSPRGGNQPQHF.

This clonotype was detected ten times or more. This chain uses TRBV3-1 with TRBJ1-2; weak D call: TRBD1 (6 bases). The length of the CDR3 is 14 residues. Trimming pared 4 bases from V and 5 bases from J, leaving 14 bases between. Germline V lookup: CDR1 LGHDT, CDR2 YNNKEL (reference sequence). This CDR3 is CASSRGGLEYGYTF. CDR3 nucleotide sequence: TGTGCCAGCAGCCGTGGGGGGCTCGAATATGGCTACACCTTC.

This clonotype was found many times. The chain employs TRBV18 and TRBJ1-1; the D gene is possibly TRBD1 (6 bases). CDR3 size: 16 residues. Germline V CDR1 and CDR2: KGHSH, LQKENI. The V gene lost 2 bases and the J gene lost 1 base, with 14 bases spanning the gap. The CDR3 DNA sequence: TGTGCCAGCTCACCAAACCCGGGACACCAGAACACTGAAGCTTTCTTT. Its translation is CASSPNPGHQNTEAFF.

This clonotype was seen at least ten times. The V gene is TRBV9, the J gene TRBJ2-3, with D maybe TRBD1 (5 bases). Germline CDR1 SGDLS, CDR2 YYNGEE. Trimming pared 4 bases from V and 2 bases from J, leaving 26 bases between. This CDR3 is 19 amino acids long. CDR3 nucleotides: TGTGCCAGCAGCATACCAGGGTCCGGCCCCTCACCCTCCACAGATACGCAGTATTTT. Amino acids: CASSIPGSGPSPSTDTQYF.

This clonotype was seen ten or more times. The CDR3 DNA is TGTGCCAGCAGAGAAATTAGCGGGGGTTTCTACGAGCAGTACTTC. Its translation: CASREISGGFYEQYF. This chain joins TRBV27 and TRBJ2-7; 9 bases map to TRBD2. CDR1 MNHEY and CDR2 SMNVEV come from the germline V gene (reference sequence). The CDR3 totals 15 residues. V was pared by 6 bases and J by 3 bases, with 9 bases of the junction left unmatched.

In this sample, this clonotype turned up many times. This sequence joins TRBV29-1 and TRBJ2-1, with a weak D call TRBD1 (5 bases). V shed 3 bases and J shed 4 bases, with 19 bases lying between them. The CDR3 has 16 amino acids. The germline gives CDR1 SQVTM, CDR2 ANQGSEA. The CDR3 loop reads CSVDGAWTPMYNEQFF. In DNA form, the CDR3 reads TGCAGCGTTGATGGAGCGTGGACACCCATGTACAATGAGCAGTTCTTC.

The V gene is TRBV10-2, the J gene TRBJ2-2; D remains ambiguous. V was trimmed by 0 bases and J by 1 base, leaving 3 bases between them. CDR3 length equals 14 residues. The germline CDR1 and CDR2 sequences are WSHSY and SAAADI. The DNA for the CDR3 is TGCGCCAGCAGTGAGTCAAGGAACACCGGGGAGCTGTTTTTT. Its protein is CASSESRNTGELFF.

The chain combines TRBV12-3 or TRBV12-4 with TRBJ1-1; D gene uncertain. This CDR3 is built from 13 residues. The V end was cut by 5 bases, the J end by 1 base, with 8 bases between. The CDR3 protein is CASSMRENTEAFF. CDR3 in DNA: TGTGCCAGCAGTATGCGGGAGAACACTGAAGCTTTCTTT.

There are many counts of this clonotype. The genes are TRBV7-2 and TRBJ2-1; TRBD1 matches at 10 bases. The CDR3 runs to 17 residues. In germline, CDR1 is SGHTA, CDR2 FQGNSA. Losses at the gene ends were 4 bases for V and 0 bases for J; bases not matched to a gene: 6. CDR3 amino acids: CASSSSTGGGSYNEQFF. Here the CDR3 DNA reads TGTGCCAGCAGCTCCTCGACAGGGGGCGGCTCCTACAATGAGCAGTTCTTC.

There are many counts of this clonotype. This rearrangement joins TRBV4-3 to TRBJ2-5; 9 nucleotides agree with TRBD2. Germline CDR1 LGHNA, CDR2 YSLEER. The CDR3 runs to 18 residues. J gave up 7 bases and V 0 bases, and 15 bases lay outside the gene matches. CDR3 loop: CASSQETPYSGSLGTQYF. The CDR3 DNA follows: TGCGCCAGCAGCCAAGAAACCCCCTATAGCGGGAGCCTCGGGACCCAGTACTTC.

This clonotype was observed many times. The chain joins TRBV6-5 to TRBJ2-7; tentative D call: TRBD2 (5 bases). The CDR3 length is 16 residues. With 2 bases removed from V and 2 bases from J, the gap between germline ends came to 16 bases. CDR1 is MNHEY, CDR2 SVGAGI, per germline. CDR3 residues: CASSYRLPGITYEQYF. DNA for the CDR3: TGTGCCAGCAGTTACCGCCTTCCCGGGATCACCTACGAGCAGTACTTC.

The sample holds many counts of this clonotype. The gene calls are TRBV3-1 and TRBJ1-1; D might be TRBD1 (5 bases). Germline CDR1 and CDR2: LGHDT and YNNKEL (reference sequence). This CDR3 spans 14 amino acids. Between the trimmed V and J ends, which lost 5 bases and 3 bases, there was a span of 13 bases. The CDR3 here is CASSDLVGHTEAFF. CDR3 DNA sequence: TGTGCCAGCAGCGATCTGGTGGGGCACACTGAAGCTTTCTTT.

This chain links TRBV2 with TRBJ2-7; D perhaps matches TRBD1 (6 bases). V lost 5 bases to trimming and J lost 3 bases, with 11 bases between them. Germline V gene lookup returns CDR1 SNHLY and CDR2 FYNNEI. The CDR3 spans 13 residues. The CDR3: CASSMDSYYEQYF. The DNA of the CDR3 is TGTGCCAGCAGTATGGACAGCTACTACGAGCAGTACTTC.

This sequence joins TRBV3-1 and TRBJ2-5, with 8 bases that match TRBD2. Trimming cost V 1 base and J 1 base; bases outside gene matches: 14. Germline CDR1 is LGHDT and CDR2 is YNNKEL (reference sequence). CDR3 length: 19 amino acids. CDR3: CASSQVVRGGLATQETQYF. CDR3 nucleotide sequence: TGTGCCAGCAGCCAAGTGGTAAGGGGCGGACTAGCAACCCAAGAGACCCAGTACTTC.

This clonotype was seen a few times. This may be a read error, as it is one base from a much larger clone. V and J are TRBV18 and TRBJ1-3, with D possibly being TRBD1 (5 bases). Germline V gives CDR1 KGHSH, CDR2 LQKENI. The CDR3 covers 16 residues. Trimming pared 4 bases from V and 0 bases from J, leaving 13 bases between. Here the CDR3 DNA reads TGTGCCAGCTCACTGGACAACGGGAACTCTGGAAACACCATATATTTT. It specifies CASSLDNGNSGNTIYF.

This clonotype was seen many times. The rearrangement uses TRBV20-1 and TRBJ2-3; no definite D call. The CDR3 is 12 residues long. Trimming left V 3 bases short and J 3 bases short, with 7 bases between. CDR1 DFQATT and CDR2 SNEGSKA come from the germline V gene (reference sequence). The DNA for the CDR3 is TGCAGTGCTAGCCCCCATACAGATACGCAGTATTTT. Protein product: CSASPHTDTQYF.

This clonotype was recorded at least ten times. The chain is built from TRBV4-2 and TRBJ1-1; the D gene is possibly TRBD1 (5 bases). The CDR3 covers 16 residues. Germline values: CDR1 LGHNA, CDR2 YNFKEQ. The germline V and J ends were trimmed by 1 base and 1 base, with 13 bases remaining between them. The CDR3 bases are TGTGCCAGCAGCCAAGCCCTGGGACGGAGGAACACTGAAGCTTTCTTT. Translated, it gives CASSQALGRRNTEAFF.

The chain carries TRBV28 and TRBJ1-1, with TRBD1 matching over 7 bases. Germline CDR1 reads MDHEN; CDR2 reads SYDVKM. The CDR3 contains 16 residues. The V segment lost 5 bases and the J segment 6 bases; nucleotides outside the gene matches: 15. The CDR3 here is CASSPTRERGRAEAFF. CDR3 sequence (DNA): TGTGCCAGCAGTCCAACCCGAGAGAGGGGGCGGGCTGAAGCTTTCTTT.

This clonotype has only a few counts. The CDR3 sequence: CSASPGQGAMNTEAFF. In nucleotides, the CDR3 is TGCAGTGCTAGCCCGGGACAGGGGGCGATGAACACTGAAGCTTTCTTT. The chain uses TRBV20-1 and TRBJ1-1; 12 nucleotides match TRBD1. V lost 3 bases to trimming and J lost 0 bases; unmatched junction nucleotides: 5. The CDR3 loop spans 16 amino acids. CDR1 and CDR2 from the germline V gene are DFQATT and SNEGSKA (reference sequence).

This clonotype was recorded at least ten times. The V call is TRBV6-1, the J call TRBJ2-7, with D possibly matching TRBD1 (5 bases). The CDR3 has 14 amino acids. The V end lost 7 bases, the J end lost 0 bases, and 13 bases lay between the germline ends. From germline, CDR1 is MNHNS and CDR2 SASEGT. CDR3 region: CASKQDISSYEQYF. CDR3 DNA: TGTGCCAGCAAACAGGACATCAGCTCCTACGAGCAGTACTTC.

The rearrangement links TRBV7-9 to TRBJ2-1; possibly TRBD2 for D (5 bases). Germline V gene lookup returns CDR1 SEHNR and CDR2 FQNEAQ (reference sequence). V was shortened by 2 bases and J by 2 bases, with 10 bases between the two germline ends. This CDR3 is built from 15 residues. CDR3 sequence reads: CASSLTSGPYNEQFF. The CDR3 DNA reads TGTGCCAGCAGCTTAACGAGCGGCCCCTACAATGAGCAGTTCTTC.

This clonotype was recorded at least ten times. V gene TRBV14 combines with J gene TRBJ2-2; no clear D gene. The germline V gene encodes CDR1 SGHDN and CDR2 FVKESK. The CDR3 totals 14 residues. Trimming shortened V by 0 bases and J by 7 bases, and 9 bases separated the two germline ends. This CDR3 reads CASSQDLGFGELFF. CDR3 nucleotide sequence: TGTGCCAGCAGCCAAGATCTGGGTTTCGGGGAGCTGTTTTTT.

This clonotype occurred many times. The rearrangement uses TRBV6-1 and TRBJ1-2; maybe TRBD1 (6 bases). This CDR3 has 12 residues. Germline values: CDR1 MNHNS, CDR2 SASEGT. Trimming removed 0 bases at V and 7 bases at J, with 6 bases between. Here the CDR3 DNA reads TGTGCCAGCAGTGAAGCCAGGGGTGGCTACACCTTC. Translating gives CASSEARGGYTF.

There are a few counts of this clonotype. The rearrangement uses TRBV4-2 and TRBJ2-7; D is possibly TRBD1 (5 bases). V was trimmed by 6 bases and J by 3 bases, leaving 15 bases between them. The CDR3 sequence is 14 residues long. Germline CDR1 reads LGHNA; CDR2 reads YNFKEQ. The CDR3: CASRSGLLSYEQYF. CDR3 nucleotides: TGTGCCAGCAGATCAGGGTTGTTGAGCTACGAGCAGTACTTC.

This clonotype was detected ten times or more. This chain joins TRBV6-2 or TRBV6-3 and TRBJ2-7; possible D gene TRBD2, 6 bases. This CDR3 is built from 13 residues. Germline-derived CDR1 and CDR2 are MNHEY and SVGEGT. Trimming took off 7 bases at V and 2 bases at J, with 12 bases between the two ends. The CDR3, as DNA: TGTGCCAGCAACTTCGGGAGTCCCTACGAGCAGTACTTC. Translating it yields CASNFGSPYEQYF.

Ten or more counts support this clonotype. V and J are TRBV20-1 and TRBJ1-4; 7 nucleotides match TRBD1. The CDR3 is 16 residues long. Per germline, CDR1 DFQATT and CDR2 SNEGSKA (reference sequence). Losses at the gene ends were 0 bases for V and 3 bases for J; bases not matched to a gene: 7. CDR3 loop: CSARDAPGQSNEKLFF. The CDR3 region has the DNA TGCAGTGCTAGAGACGCACCGGGACAGTCTAATGAAAAACTGTTTTTT.

This clonotype was recorded many times. V usage is TRBV7-3 and J usage is TRBJ2-1, with 12 bases fitting TRBD2. V shed 1 base and J 10 bases; nucleotides not matched to a gene: 5. Germline CDR1 reads SGHTA; CDR2 reads FQGTGA. The CDR3 totals 15 residues. CDR3 sequence (DNA): TGTGCCAGCAGCTTAAAACTAGCGGGGGGCGAGGAGCAGTTCTTC. Its translation: CASSLKLAGGEEQFF.

This chain's CDR3 is CASSSHSSGTGETDTQYF. In nucleotides, the CDR3 is TGTGCCAGCAGTTCCCATTCCTCCGGGACAGGGGAGACAGATACGCAGTATTTT. The chain employs TRBV27 and TRBJ2-3; TRBD1 aligns across 10 bases. The CDR3 is made up of 18 amino acids. CDR1 is MNHEY and CDR2 is SMNVEV in the germline V gene (reference sequence). Germline trimming cut 4 bases from V and 3 bases from J; bases unmatched to any gene: 13.